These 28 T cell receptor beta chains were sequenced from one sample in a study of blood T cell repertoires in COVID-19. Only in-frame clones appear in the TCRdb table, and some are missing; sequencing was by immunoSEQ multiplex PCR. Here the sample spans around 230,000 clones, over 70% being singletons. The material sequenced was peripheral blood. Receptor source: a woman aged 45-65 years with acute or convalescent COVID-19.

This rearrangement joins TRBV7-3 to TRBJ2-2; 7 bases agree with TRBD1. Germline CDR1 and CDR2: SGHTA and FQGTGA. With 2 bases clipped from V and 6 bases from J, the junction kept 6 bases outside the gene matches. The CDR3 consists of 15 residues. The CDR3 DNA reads TGTGCCAGCAGCTTACAAGGGGGCGCTTCCGGGGAGCTGTTTTTT. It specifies CASSLQGGASGELFF.

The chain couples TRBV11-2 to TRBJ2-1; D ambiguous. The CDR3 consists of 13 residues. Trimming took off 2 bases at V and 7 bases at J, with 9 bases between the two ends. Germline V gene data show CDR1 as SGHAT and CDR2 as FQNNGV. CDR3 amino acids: CASSLRSFNEQFF. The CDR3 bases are TGTGCCAGCAGCTTACGGTCGTTTAATGAGCAGTTCTTC.

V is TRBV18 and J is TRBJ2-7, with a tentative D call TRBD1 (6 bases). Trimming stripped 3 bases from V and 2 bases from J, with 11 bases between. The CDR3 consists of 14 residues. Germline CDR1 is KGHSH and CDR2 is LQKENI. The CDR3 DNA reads TGTGCCAGCTCACCCAACAGGGATACCTACGAGCAGTACTTC. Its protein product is CASSPNRDTYEQYF. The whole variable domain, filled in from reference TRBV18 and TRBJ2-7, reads NAGVMQNPRHLVRRRGQEARLRCSPMKGHSHVYWYRQLPEEGLKFMVYLQKENIIDESGMPKERFSAEFPKEGPSILRIQQVVRGDSAAYFCASSPNRDTYEQYFGPGTRLTVT.

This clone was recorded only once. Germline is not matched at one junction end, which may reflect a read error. The DNA for the CDR3 is TGTGCCAGCGAAGAAGGAGGGACCCCGGGCACTGAAGTTTTCTTT. It codes for CASEEGGTPGTEVFF. The genes are TRBV28 and TRBJ1-1, with D possibly being TRBD1 (5 bases). The CDR3 runs 15 residues. Germline V CDR1 and CDR2: MDHEN, SYDVKM.

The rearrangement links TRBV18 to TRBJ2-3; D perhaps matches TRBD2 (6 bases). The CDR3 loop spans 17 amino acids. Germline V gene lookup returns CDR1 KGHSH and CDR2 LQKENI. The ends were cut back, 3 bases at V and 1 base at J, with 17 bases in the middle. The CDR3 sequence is CASSPSSGGVGTDTQYF. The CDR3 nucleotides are TGTGCCAGCTCACCCTCATCCGGCGGGGTGGGCACAGATACGCAGTATTTT.

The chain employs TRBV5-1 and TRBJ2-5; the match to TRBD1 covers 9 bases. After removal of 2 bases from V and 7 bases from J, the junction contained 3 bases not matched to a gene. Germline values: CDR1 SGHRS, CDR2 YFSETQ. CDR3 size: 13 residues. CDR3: CASSFDRGGTQYF. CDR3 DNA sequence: TGCGCCAGCAGCTTCGACAGGGGGGGGACCCAGTACTTC. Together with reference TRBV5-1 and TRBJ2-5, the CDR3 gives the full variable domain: KAGVTQTPRYLIKTRGQQVTLSCSPISGHRSVSWYQQTPGQGLQFLFEYFSETQRNKGNFPGRFSGRQFSNSRSEMNVSTLELGDSALYLCASSFDRGGTQYFGPGTRLLVL.

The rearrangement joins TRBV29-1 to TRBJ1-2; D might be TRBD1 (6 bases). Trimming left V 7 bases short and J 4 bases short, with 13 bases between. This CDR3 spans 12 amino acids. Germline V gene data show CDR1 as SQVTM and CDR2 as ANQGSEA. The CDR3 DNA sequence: TGCAGCGGCCTACAGGGCAGCTATGGCTACACCTTC. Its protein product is CSGLQGSYGYTF.

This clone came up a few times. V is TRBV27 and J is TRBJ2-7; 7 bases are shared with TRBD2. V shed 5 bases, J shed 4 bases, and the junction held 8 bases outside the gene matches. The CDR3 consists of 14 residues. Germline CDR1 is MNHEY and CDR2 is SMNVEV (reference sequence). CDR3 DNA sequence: TGTGCCAGCAGTCTCTCGTCTAGCGGATACGAGCAGTACTTC. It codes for CASSLSSSGYEQYF.

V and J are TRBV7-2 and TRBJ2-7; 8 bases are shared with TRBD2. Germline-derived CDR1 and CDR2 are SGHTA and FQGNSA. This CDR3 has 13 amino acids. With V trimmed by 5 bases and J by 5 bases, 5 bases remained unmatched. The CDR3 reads CASSPGLAHEQYF. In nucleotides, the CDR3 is TGTGCCAGCAGCCCCGGACTAGCCCACGAGCAGTACTTC. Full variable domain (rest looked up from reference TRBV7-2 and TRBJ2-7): GAGVSQSPSNKVTEKGKDVELRCDPISGHTALYWYRQSLGQGLEFLIYFQGNSAPDKSGLPSDRFSAERTGGSVSTLTIQRTQQEDSAVYLCASSPGLAHEQYFGPGTRLTVT.

In DNA, the CDR3 is TGTGCCAGCAGCCGGACTAGCGGACACCAAGAGACCCAGTACTTC. It codes for CASSRTSGHQETQYF. The genes are TRBV7-3 and TRBJ2-5; TRBD2 matches 10 bases. Germline loops: CDR1 SGHTA, CDR2 FQGTGA. The CDR3 runs 15 residues. V was pared by 5 bases and J by 0 bases, with 3 bases of the junction left unmatched.

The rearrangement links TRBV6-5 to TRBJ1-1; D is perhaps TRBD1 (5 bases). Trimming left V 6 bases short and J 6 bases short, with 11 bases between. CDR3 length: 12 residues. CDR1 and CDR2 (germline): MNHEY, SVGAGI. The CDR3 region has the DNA TGTGCCAGCAGCCTCAGGGATTCTGAAGCTTTCTTT. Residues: CASSLRDSEAFF.

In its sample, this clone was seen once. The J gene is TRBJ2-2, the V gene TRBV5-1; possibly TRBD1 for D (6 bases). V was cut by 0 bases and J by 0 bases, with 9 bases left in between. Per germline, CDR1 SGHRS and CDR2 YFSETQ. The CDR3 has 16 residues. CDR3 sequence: CASSLDGTTNTGELFF. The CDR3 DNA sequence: TGCGCCAGCAGCTTGGACGGGACAACGAACACCGGGGAGCTGTTTTTT.

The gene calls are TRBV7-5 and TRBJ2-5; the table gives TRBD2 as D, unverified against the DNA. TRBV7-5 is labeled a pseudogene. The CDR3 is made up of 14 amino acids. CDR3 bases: TGTGCCAGAGGCCAAGGGGACTTTCAAGAGACCCAGTACTTC. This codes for CARGQGDFQETQYF.

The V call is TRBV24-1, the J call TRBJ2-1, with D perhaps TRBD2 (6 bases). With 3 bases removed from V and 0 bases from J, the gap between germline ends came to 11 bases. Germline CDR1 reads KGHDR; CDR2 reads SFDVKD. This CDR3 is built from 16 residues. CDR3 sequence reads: CATSDGGASSYNEQFF. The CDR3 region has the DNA TGTGCCACCAGTGATGGCGGGGCCAGCTCCTACAATGAGCAGTTCTTC.

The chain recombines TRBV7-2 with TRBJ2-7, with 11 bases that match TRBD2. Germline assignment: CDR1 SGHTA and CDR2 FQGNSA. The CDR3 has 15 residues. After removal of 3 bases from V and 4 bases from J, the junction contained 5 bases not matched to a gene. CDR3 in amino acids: CASSFRVAGGYEQYF. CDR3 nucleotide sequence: TGTGCCAGCAGCTTCCGGGTAGCGGGAGGGTACGAGCAGTACTTC.

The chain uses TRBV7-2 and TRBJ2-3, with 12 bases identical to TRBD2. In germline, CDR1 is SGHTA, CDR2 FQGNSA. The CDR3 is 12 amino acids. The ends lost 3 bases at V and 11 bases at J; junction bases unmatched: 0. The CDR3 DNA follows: TGTGCCAGCAGCTTGACTAGCGGGAGGCAGTATTTT. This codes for CASSLTSGRQYF. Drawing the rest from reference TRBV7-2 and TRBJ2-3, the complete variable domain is GAGVSQSPSNKVTEKGKDVELRCDPISGHTALYWYRQSLGQGLEFLIYFQGNSAPDKSGLPSDRFSAERTGGSVSTLTIQRTQQEDSAVYLCASSLTSGRQYFGPGTRLTVL.

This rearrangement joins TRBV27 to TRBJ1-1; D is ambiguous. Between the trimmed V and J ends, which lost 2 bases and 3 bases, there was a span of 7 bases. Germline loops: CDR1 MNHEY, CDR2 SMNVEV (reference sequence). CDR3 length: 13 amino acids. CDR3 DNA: TGTGCCAGCAGTTTAATGAGAGACACTGAAGCTTTCTTT. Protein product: CASSLMRDTEAFF.

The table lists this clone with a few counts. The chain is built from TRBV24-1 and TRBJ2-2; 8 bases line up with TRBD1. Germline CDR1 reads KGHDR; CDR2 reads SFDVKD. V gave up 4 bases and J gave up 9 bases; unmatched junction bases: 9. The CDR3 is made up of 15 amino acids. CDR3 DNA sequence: TGTGCCACCAGTGAGTACCCCAGGGGGCCGAGGGAGCTGTTTTTT. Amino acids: CATSEYPRGPRELFF.

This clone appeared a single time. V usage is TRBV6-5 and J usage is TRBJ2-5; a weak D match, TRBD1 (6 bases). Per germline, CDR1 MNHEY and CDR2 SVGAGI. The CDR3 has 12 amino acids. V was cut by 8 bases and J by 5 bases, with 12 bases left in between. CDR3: CASQGRGETQYF. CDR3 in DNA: TGTGCCAGCCAGGGGAGAGGGGAGACCCAGTACTTC.

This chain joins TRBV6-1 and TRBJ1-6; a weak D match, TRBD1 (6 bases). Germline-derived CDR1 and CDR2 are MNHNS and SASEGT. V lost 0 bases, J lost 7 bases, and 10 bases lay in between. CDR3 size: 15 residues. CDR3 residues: CASSEAQGLNSPLHF. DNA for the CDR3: TGTGCCAGCAGTGAAGCGCAGGGGTTAAATTCACCCCTCCACTTT.

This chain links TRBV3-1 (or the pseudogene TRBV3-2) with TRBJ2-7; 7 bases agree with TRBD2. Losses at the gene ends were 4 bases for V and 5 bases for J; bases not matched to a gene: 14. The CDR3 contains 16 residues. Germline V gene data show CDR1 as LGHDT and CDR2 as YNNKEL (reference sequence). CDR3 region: CASSPEMYPGGHEQYF. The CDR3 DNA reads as TGTGCCAGCAGCCCTGAAATGTATCCGGGAGGTCACGAGCAGTACTTC.

The CDR3 here is CARTGTGGTDTQYF. In DNA, the CDR3 is TGTGCCCGGACCGGGACAGGGGGCACAGATACGCAGTATTTT. The chain recombines TRBV30 with TRBJ2-3, with TRBD1 matching 10 bases. The trim removed 8 bases at V and 1 base at J, leaving 6 bases unmatched. CDR1 and CDR2 (germline): GTSNPN, SVGIG (reference sequence). This CDR3 comprises 14 residues.

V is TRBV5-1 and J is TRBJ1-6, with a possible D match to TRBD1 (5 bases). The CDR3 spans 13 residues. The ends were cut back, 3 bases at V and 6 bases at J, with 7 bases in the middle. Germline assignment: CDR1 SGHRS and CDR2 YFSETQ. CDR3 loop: CASSWGSNSPLHF. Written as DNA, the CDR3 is TGCGCCAGCAGCTGGGGCAGTAATTCACCCCTCCACTTT. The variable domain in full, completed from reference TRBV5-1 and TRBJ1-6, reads KAGVTQTPRYLIKTRGQQVTLSCSPISGHRSVSWYQQTPGQGLQFLFEYFSETQRNKGNFPGRFSGRQFSNSRSEMNVSTLELGDSALYLCASSWGSNSPLHFGNGTRLTVT.

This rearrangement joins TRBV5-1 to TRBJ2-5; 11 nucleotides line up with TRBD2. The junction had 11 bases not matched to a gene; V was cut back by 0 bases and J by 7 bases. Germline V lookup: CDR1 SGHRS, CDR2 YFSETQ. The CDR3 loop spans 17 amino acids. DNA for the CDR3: TGCGCCAGCAGCTTGGCTCGGACTAGCGGGCCCCCCGGGACCCAGTACTTC. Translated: CASSLARTSGPPGTQYF. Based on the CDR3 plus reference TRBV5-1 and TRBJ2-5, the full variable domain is KAGVTQTPRYLIKTRGQQVTLSCSPISGHRSVSWYQQTPGQGLQFLFEYFSETQRNKGNFPGRFSGRQFSNSRSEMNVSTLELGDSALYLCASSLARTSGPPGTQYFGPGTRLLVL.

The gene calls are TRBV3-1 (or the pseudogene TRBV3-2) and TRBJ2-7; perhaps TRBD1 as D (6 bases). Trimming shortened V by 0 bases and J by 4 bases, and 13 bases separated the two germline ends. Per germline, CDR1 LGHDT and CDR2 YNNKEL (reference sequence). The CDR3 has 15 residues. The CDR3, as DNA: TGTGCCAGCAGCCAAGAAATGGGGACACCTTACGAGCAGTACTTC. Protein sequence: CASSQEMGTPYEQYF.

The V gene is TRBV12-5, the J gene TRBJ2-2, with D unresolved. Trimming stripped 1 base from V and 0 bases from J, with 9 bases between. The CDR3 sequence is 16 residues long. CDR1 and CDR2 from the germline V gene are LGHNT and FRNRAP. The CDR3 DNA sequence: TGTGCTAGTGGTTTGGGGGCCACCGCGAACACCGGGGAGCTGTTTTTT. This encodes CASGLGATANTGELFF.

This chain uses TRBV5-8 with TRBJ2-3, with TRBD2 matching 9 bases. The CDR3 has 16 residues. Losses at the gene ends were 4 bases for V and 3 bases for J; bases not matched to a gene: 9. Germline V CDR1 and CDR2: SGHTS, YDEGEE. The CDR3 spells CASSMGSGSMTDTQYF. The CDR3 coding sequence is TGTGCCAGCAGCATGGGTAGCGGGAGTATGACAGATACGCAGTATTTT.

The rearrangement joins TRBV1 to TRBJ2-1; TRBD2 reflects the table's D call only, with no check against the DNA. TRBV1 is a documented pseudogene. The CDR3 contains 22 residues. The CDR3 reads CTSSQRPEATPDPQGSYNEQFF. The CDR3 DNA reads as TGCACCAGCAGCCAACGCCCGGAGGCTACACCCGATCCCCAAGGCTCCTACAATGAGCAGTTCTTC.